This T cell receptor (beta chain) comes out of a study of blood T cell repertoires in COVID-19. In the study overall: The United States, Italy and Spain supplied acute and convalescent COVID-19 samples.

The assay was immunoSEQ multiplex PCR, and TCRdb's table has in-frame clones only and misses some. The sample has some 220,000 clones, 84% seen once. CDR1 and CDR2 (germline): KGHSH, LQKENI. V lost 3 bases and J 2 bases, leaving 8 bases between the germline ends. The CDR3 runs 14 residues. The sample taken for sequencing was peripheral blood. The sequence was collected from a woman aged 55-69 years with acute or convalescent COVID-19. The chain joins TRBV18 to TRBJ1-3; D uncertain. The CDR3 sequence: CASSPQGAGNTIYF. Written as DNA, the CDR3 is TGTGCCAGCTCACCCCAAGGAGCTGGAAACACCATATATTTT.